These 14 T cell receptor beta chains share one sample of origin, sequenced in a study of T cell changes during pregnancy in multiple sclerosis. Sequencing used immunoSEQ multiplex PCR; TCRdb keeps in-frame clones, though not all of them. The data contain about 20,000 clones, around 90% of them singletons. The sequences come from CD8+ T cells from peripheral blood mononuclear cells, collected in the third trimester of pregnancy. These receptors were obtained from a female donor in good health, enrolled as a control in a pregnancy study.

This rearrangement joins TRBV7-9 to TRBJ2-5; D ambiguous. CDR1 and CDR2 (germline): SEHNR, FQNEAQ (reference sequence). The CDR3 is 12 residues long. V lost 4 bases and J lost 4, with 7 bases in between. The CDR3 coding sequence is TGTGCCAGCAGCTCCAACACAGAGACCCAGTACTTC. Protein product: CASSSNTETQYF.

The sample holds one count of this clone. This chain connects TRBV11-2 to TRBJ2-1; weak D call: TRBD2 (7 bases). The germline CDR1 and CDR2 sequences are SGHAT and FQNNGV. The CDR3 extends over 17 amino acids. The germline V and J ends were trimmed by 0 bases and 4 bases, with 16 bases remaining between them. The CDR3 DNA reads TGTGCCAGCAGCTTAGAACACCTAGCGGACAGATACAATGAGCAGTTCTTC. Protein product: CASSLEHLADRYNEQFF. The full variable domain, with the rest looked up from reference TRBV11-2 and TRBJ2-1, is EAGVAQSPRYKIIEKRQSVAFWCNPISGHATLYWYQQILGQGPKLLIQFQNNGVVDDSQLPKDRFSAERLKGVDSTLKIQPAKLEDSAVYLCASSLEHLADRYNEQFFGPGTRLTVL.

The V gene is TRBV4-1, the J gene TRBJ1-1, with D uncertain. This CDR3 spans 14 amino acids. Germline CDR1 MGHRA, CDR2 YSYEKL. Trimming pared 1 base from V and 4 bases from J, leaving 10 bases between. In nucleotides, the CDR3 is TGCGCCAGCAGCCAAGCGGGAAGGCCCACTGAAGCTTTCTTT. This translates into CASSQAGRPTEAFF.

The chain joins TRBV10-3 to TRBJ2-3, with 7 bases identical to TRBD2. V dropped 11 bases and J dropped 0; count of bases not matched to a gene: 8. Germline CDR1 reads ENHRY; CDR2 reads SYGVKD. The CDR3 runs 14 residues. CDR3 nucleotide sequence: TGTGCCGCCGGAGAGGGAGGGAGCACAGATACGCAGTATTTT. Its protein is CAAGEGGSTDTQYF.

This CDR3 is CASSQARRFYEQYF. CDR3 bases: TGTGCCAGCAGTCAAGCGAGGAGATTCTACGAGCAGTACTTC. The gene calls are TRBV7-8 and TRBJ2-7; D is undetermined. Per the germline V gene, CDR1 is SGHVS and CDR2 is FQNEAQ. Deletions cut 6 bases from V and 3 bases from J, with 15 bases between. The CDR3 is 14 residues long.

The genes are TRBV4-1 and TRBJ2-1; 7 bases map to TRBD1. Trimming took 3 bases from V and 7 from J; bases not matched to a gene: 3. CDR1 is MGHRA and CDR2 is YSYEKL in the germline V gene. The CDR3 is 13 residues long. The CDR3 nucleotides read TGCGCCAGCAGCCAGGCGACAGGGAATGAGCAGTTCTTC. Protein sequence: CASSQATGNEQFF.

The chain employs TRBV29-1 and TRBJ2-5; 8 positions agree with TRBD2. With the DNA end fitting TRBJ2-7 better, the J assignment may be wrong. CDR1 is SQVTM and CDR2 is ANQGSEA in the germline V gene. The CDR3 is 13 residues long. This chain's CDR3 is CSVVLAERYEQYF. The DNA for the CDR3 is TGCAGCGTTGTACTAGCGGAACGATACGAGCAGTACTTC.

The chain combines TRBV6-1 with TRBJ2-7; 9 nucleotides align to TRBD2. V lost 0 bases and J lost 5; bases outside the gene matches: 8. The CDR3 has 16 amino acids. The V gene's germline CDR1 is MNHNS and CDR2 SASEGT. The CDR3 DNA reads as TGTGCCAGCAGTGAAGCTATGAGACTAGCGGCCAACGAGCAGTACTTC. This translates into CASSEAMRLAANEQYF.

The chain links TRBV9 to TRBJ1-5; maybe TRBD1 (5 bases). Looked up from germline, CDR1 is SGDLS and CDR2 is YYNGEE. V dropped 2 bases and J dropped 3 bases, with 9 bases sitting between them. The CDR3 covers 14 residues. DNA for the CDR3: TGTGCCAGCAGCGTGGCAGGGTCCAATCAGCCCCAGCATTTT. This codes for CASSVAGSNQPQHF.

This sequence joins TRBV2 and TRBJ1-2; 8 nucleotides agree with TRBD1. This CDR3 has 16 residues. Germline V gives CDR1 SNHLY, CDR2 FYNNEI. With 3 bases clipped from V and 8 bases from J, the junction kept 14 bases outside the gene matches. The CDR3 coding sequence is TGTGCCAGCAGTGAGGGTGAGGAGACAGGGGTCTTCGGCTACACCTTC. It is translated as CASSEGEETGVFGYTF.

V is TRBV9 and J is TRBJ2-7, with D maybe TRBD2 (6 bases). The germline V and J ends were trimmed by 2 bases and 7 bases, with 10 bases remaining between them. The CDR3 length is 12 residues. CDR1 and CDR2 from the germline V gene are SGDLS and YYNGEE. In nucleotides, the CDR3 is TGTGCCAGCAGCGTCTCAAGCGGGGAGCAGTACTTC. This translates into CASSVSSGEQYF.

CDR3 sequence reads: CATRGQLNYGYTF. CDR3 in DNA: TGTGCCACCAGGGGACAGTTAAACTATGGCTACACCTTC. V gene TRBV19 combines with J gene TRBJ1-2; 7 nucleotides align to TRBD1. This CDR3 spans 13 amino acids. The germline CDR1 and CDR2 sequences are LNHDA and SQIVND (reference sequence). J was trimmed by 2 bases and V by 10 bases; bases with no gene match: 7.

The J gene is TRBJ1-3, the V gene TRBV5-1, with 9 bases that match TRBD1. The V gene end was trimmed by 3 bases and the J gene end by 7 bases; junction bases not matched to a gene: 8. The CDR3 is 15 residues long. Germline CDR1 reads SGHRS; CDR2 reads YFSETQ. The chain's CDR3 is CASSSGTGNRNTIYF. The CDR3 coding sequence is TGCGCCAGCAGCTCCGGGACAGGGAACAGGAACACCATATATTTT.

This clone was seen just once. This chain links TRBV28 with TRBJ2-1; D possibly corresponds to TRBD2 (6 bases). The germline gives CDR1 MDHEN, CDR2 SYDVKM. CDR3 size: 15 residues. V dropped 10 bases and J dropped 1 base, with 17 bases sitting between them. The CDR3 sequence is CATSPAGRSYNEQFF. For the CDR3, the DNA is TGTGCCACCTCCCCGGCAGGGAGGTCCTACAATGAGCAGTTCTTC.